These 3 T cell receptor beta chains came from one sample sequenced in a study of shared clonotypes between healthy human individuals. The repertoire was sequenced with immunoSEQ multiplex PCR; TCRdb's copy has only in-frame clones and lacks some. This table has over a million clones, about four fifths appearing once. The sequenced sample was memory CD4+ T cells from PBMCs. Subset described: CD45RA-negative fraction. All receptors come from a man between 18 and 35 years old in good health. Some clones in this sample may be carry-over from other donors' samples.

The chain is built from TRBV6-1 and TRBJ2-7; no firm D call. V gave up 3 bases and J gave up 6 bases, with 15 bases separating them. This CDR3 spans 14 amino acids. Germline V CDR1 and CDR2: MNHNS, SASEGT. The CDR3 is CASSENSPPSEQYF. DNA for the CDR3: TGTGCCAGCAGTGAGAACAGTCCCCCTTCCGAGCAGTACTTC.

V is TRBV5-1 and J is TRBJ2-5; the D is unclear. Germline V gives CDR1 SGHRS, CDR2 YFSETQ. This CDR3 has 12 residues. V lost 2 bases, J lost 9 bases, and 11 bases lay in between. In nucleotides, the CDR3 is TGCGCCAGCAGCTTATTAGGATTCCCCCAGTACTTC. Protein sequence: CASSLLGFPQYF.

This chain uses TRBV9 with TRBJ2-5; D might be TRBD1 or TRBD2, each matching 5 bases. The germline V and J ends were trimmed by 2 bases and 7 bases, with 24 bases remaining between them. The germline CDR1 and CDR2 sequences are SGDLS and YYNGEE. The length of the CDR3 is 17 residues. CDR3 in amino acids: CASSVGDEATLGGTQYF. CDR3 DNA sequence: TGTGCCAGCAGCGTGGGGGATGAGGCTACCCTTGGGGGGACCCAGTACTTC.